This T cell receptor beta chain came from a study of blood T cell repertoires in COVID-19. Study-wide context: Nucleic acid was either cDNA or gDNA, and it came from T cells, B-cell-depleted T cells, or PBMCs.

In the authors' workflow: The assay estimated nucleated cells by amplifying reference gene primers. The data were produced by immunoSEQ multiplex PCR, yet TCRdb's version contains in-frame clones alone and is incomplete. Clone size and the V and J calls come from that table; the DNA yielded D and trimming. The sample includes about 430,000 clones, 70% to 90% of them seen just once. Germline V lookup: CDR1 MNHEY, CDR2 SVGAGI. This CDR3 spans 15 amino acids. V dropped 8 bases and J dropped 5 bases, with 18 bases sitting between them. Sequenced sample: peripheral blood. This receptor was obtained from a man aged 18 to 29 with COVID-19, enrolled during active disease. The gene calls are TRBV6-5 and TRBJ2-2, with D perhaps matching TRBD2 (7 bases). Written as DNA, the CDR3 is TGTGCCAGCCCCTCCCTGAGGGGGGGAACCGGGGAGCTGTTTTTT. Translation gives CASPSLRGGTGELFF.